What follows is one T cell receptor beta chain and its context. The data were taken from a study of blood T cell repertoires in COVID-19. Study information: T cells, B-cell-depleted T cells, or PBMCs provided the cDNA or gDNA that served as material.

CDR1 LGHNA and CDR2 YNFKEQ come from the germline V gene. The CDR3 covers 16 residues. Trimming stripped 0 bases from V and 1 base from J, with 11 bases between. TCRdb keeps only in-frame clones here, not all; method: immunoSEQ multiplex PCR. The data show approximately 400,000 clones, 83% seen once. Participants were aged 18 to 89 years, lived in over 20 US areas, and enrolled virtually. Cohort 3 recovery required two negative PCRs, clearance, or symptom resolution. The J gene is TRBJ2-3, the V gene TRBV4-2, with D perhaps TRBD2 (5 bases). The sequencing input was PBMCs or T cells enriched from blood (not recorded which). The sequence was collected from a woman between 50 and 59 years old who had recovered from COVID-19. CDR3 nucleotides: TGTGCCAGCAGCCAAGAAGACACACTAGGCACAGATACGCAGTATTTT. Translated: CASSQEDTLGTDTQYF.